The rows below give T cell receptor beta chains drawn from one sample of a study of response to subunit inactivated influenza vaccine. TCRdb reanalysed the RT-PCR reads using MiXCR and keeps one entry per CDR3 protein. The data hold 750,000 to 850,000 distinct CDR3 sequences, with approximately 18% observed a single time. The sample was PBMCs from blood, taken 5 to 6 days after vaccination. The receptors were sampled from a man in his fifties or sixties who received an inactivated influenza vaccine. The CDR3 runs from the conserved cysteine through the conserved F or W. The order of the fields is J gene, V gene, D gene, clone size, CDR3 DNA, CDR3 protein. A D gene is named only where the DNA matches it firmly. Clone size is shown for a subset of rows, as once, few, many or a class of expanded clone.

>TRBJ1-6|TRBV10-2|.|few
TGCGCCAGCACCGATCCGGGAGAAAGCCTTAATTCACCCCTCCACTTT
CASTDPGESLNSPLHF
>TRBJ2-1|TRBV7-9|TRBD1|.
TGTGCCAGCAGCCAACCCCCGGGACAGAGTAAATACAATGAGCAGTTCTTC
CASSQPPGQSKYNEQFF
>TRBJ2-7|TRBV2|TRBD1|.
TGTGCCAGCAGCGAAAACCGGGACAGGGACGAGCAGTACTTC
CASSENRDRDEQYF
>TRBJ2-1|TRBV20-1|.|.
TGCAGTGCTACGGCGACGGGGCAGTTTTGGTTGCCCCAGTTCTTC
CSATATGQFWLPQFF
>TRBJ1-2|TRBV14|.|.
TGTGCCAGCAGCCAATACAGGGCCTATGGCTACACCTTC
CASSQYRAYGYTF
>TRBJ2-1|TRBV4-1|TRBD1|.
TGCGCCAGCAGCCCTAGGGACAGGGGCTCCTACAATGAGCAGTTCTTC
CASSPRDRGSYNEQFF
>TRBJ2-3|TRBV10-3|.|.
TGTGCCATCCAAGATGGGGCGAAGGGAGGAGATACGCAGTATTTT
CAIQDGAKGGDTQYF
>TRBJ2-7|TRBV11-2|.|.
TGTGCCAGCAGCTTTCCCCGGTCCGAGCAGTACTTC
CASSFPRSEQYF
>TRBJ2-1|TRBV12-3/TRBV12-4|.|.
TGTGCCAGCAGTTTACGGGCAGGGAAGTCCAGCAATGAGCAGTTCTTC
CASSLRAGKSSNEQFF
>TRBJ2-2|TRBV7-9|.|.
TGTGCCAGCAGCTGGGACACAGAGCTGTTTTTT
CASSWDTELFF
>TRBJ2-5|TRBV27|TRBD2|few
TGTGCCAGCAGTTCGGCGGCTAGCGGACTCGGGACCCAGTACTTC
CASSSAASGLGTQYF
>TRBJ2-7|TRBV20-1|.|few
TGCAGTGCTAGAGCTGGGCCGAGCTACGAGCAGTACTTC
CSARAGPSYEQYF
>TRBJ2-5|TRBV9|TRBD2|.
TGTGCCAGCAGCGTAGCTAGCGGACTCCAAGAGACCCAGTACTTC
CASSVASGLQETQYF
>TRBJ2-2|TRBV29-1|.|few
TGCAGCGTTGAAGATCGGAGCAGGGGGAACACCGGGGAGCTGTTTTTT
CSVEDRSRGNTGELFF
>TRBJ2-1|TRBV4-3|.|few
TGCGCCAGCAGCCAAGATTTCACTGCCCTGTCTTACAATGAGCAGTTCTTC
CASSQDFTALSYNEQFF
>TRBJ2-3|TRBV9|TRBD2|.
TGTGCCAGCAGCGTACCCCGGACTAGCGGGAGGGTTGATACGCAGTATTTT
CASSVPRTSGRVDTQYF